This TCR beta chain was sequenced during a study of cytomegalovirus exposure and HLA in healthy donors. This PCR relied on a set of 60 Vbeta primers and 13 Jbeta primers. Using immunoSEQ multiplex PCR, the repertoire was profiled, and TCRdb retains in-frame clones only, with some absent. The sample lists fewer than 150,000 clones, roughly 80% occurring once. Study-level results: Upon later analysis, TCR association rates were observed to vary by HLA locus, being highest for DRB1 and lowest for HLA-C. Most subjects had HLA-A and HLA-B alleles reportedly predicted accurately by TCR beta sequences.

Trimming pared 5 bases from V and 5 bases from J, leaving 10 bases between. The CDR3 contains 13 residues. Germline assignment: CDR1 SNHLY and CDR2 FYNNEI. As to this clone: The target antigen is unknown.

This receptor was taken from a female donor in good health and CMV-seronegative. The chain combines TRBV2 with TRBJ1-5; D is unresolved. The specimen sequenced was PBMCs. DNA for the CDR3: TGTGCCAGCAGTCTCCGTGTCGATCAGCCCCAGCATTTT. The encoded protein is CASSLRVDQPQHF. The full variable domain, completed using reference TRBV2 and TRBJ1-5, is EPEVTQTPSHQVTQMGQEVILRCVPISNHLYFYWYRQILGQKVEFLVSFYNNEISEKSEIFDDQFSVERPDGSNFTLKIRSTKLEDSAMYFCASSLRVDQPQHFGDGTRLSIL.